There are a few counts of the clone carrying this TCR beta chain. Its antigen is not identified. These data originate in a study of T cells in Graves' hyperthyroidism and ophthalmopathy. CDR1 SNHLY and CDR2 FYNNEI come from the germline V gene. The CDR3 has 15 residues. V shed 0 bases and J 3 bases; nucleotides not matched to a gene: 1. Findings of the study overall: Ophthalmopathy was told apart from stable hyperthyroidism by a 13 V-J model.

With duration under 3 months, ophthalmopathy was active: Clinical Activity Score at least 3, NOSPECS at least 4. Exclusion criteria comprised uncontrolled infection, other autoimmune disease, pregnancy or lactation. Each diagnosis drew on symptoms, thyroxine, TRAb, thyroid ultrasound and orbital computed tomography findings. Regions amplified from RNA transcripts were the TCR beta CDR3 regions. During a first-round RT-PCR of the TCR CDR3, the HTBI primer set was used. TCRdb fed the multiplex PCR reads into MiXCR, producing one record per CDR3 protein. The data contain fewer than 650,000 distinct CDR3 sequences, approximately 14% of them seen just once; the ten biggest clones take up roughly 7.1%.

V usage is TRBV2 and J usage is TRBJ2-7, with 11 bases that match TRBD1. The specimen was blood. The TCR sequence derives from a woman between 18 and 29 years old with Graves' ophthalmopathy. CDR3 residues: CASSEAGQGDYEQYF. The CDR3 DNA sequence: TGTGCCAGCAGTGAAGCGGGACAGGGGGACTACGAGCAGTACTTC.